These T cell receptor beta chains were read from a single sample in a study of shared clonotypes between healthy human individuals. Only in-frame clones appear in the TCRdb table, and some are missing; sequencing was by immunoSEQ multiplex PCR. Among roughly 2 million clones listed, approximately 95% were seen once. The sequenced material came from naive CD4+ T cells sorted from blood. These receptors were taken from a man between 18 and 29 years old in good health. Each CDR3 is given with its conserved first and last residue. The D gene is left open where the match is weak.

V gene	D gene	J gene	CDR3 protein	CDR3 DNA
TRBV5-1	TRBD1	TRBJ2-1	CASSLLGQGVYEQFF	TGCGCCAGCAGCTTGTTAGGACAGGGTGTGTATGAGCAGTTCTTC
TRBV18	.	TRBJ2-5	CASSPADMGTQYF	TGTGCCAGCTCACCGGCAGACATGGGGACCCAGTACTTC
TRBV6-5	.	TRBJ2-5	CASSYSGRNQETQYF	TGTGCCAGCAGTTACTCGGGTCGGAACCAAGAGACCCAGTACTTC
TRBV5-4	TRBD2	TRBJ2-7	CASSLAGRAHEQYF	TGTGCCAGCAGCTTGGCCGGGAGGGCACACGAGCAGTACTTC
TRBV5-6	.	TRBJ1-6	CASSFFNSPLHF	TGTGCCAGCAGCTTTTTTAATTCACCCCTCCACTTT
TRBV6-5	TRBD1	TRBJ1-1	CASSYSGQGATEAFF	TGTGCCAGCAGTTACTCCGGACAGGGAGCGACTGAAGCTTTCTTT
TRBV7-8	.	TRBJ1-5	CASSLGRERGTQPQHF	TGTGCCAGCAGCTTAGGCAGGGAAAGGGGCACTCAGCCCCAGCATTTT
TRBV7-6	.	TRBJ2-3	CASSRQDTNLIRTDTQYF	TGTGCCAGCAGCCGACAGGACACGAACTTAATCCGCACAGATACGCAGTATTTT
TRBV15	.	TRBJ1-5	CATSRELSNQPQHF	TGTGCCACCAGCAGAGAACTAAGCAATCAGCCCCAGCATTTT
TRBV10-3	TRBD2	TRBJ2-2	CAISESTLAGANTGELFF	TGTGCCATCAGTGAGTCGACTCTAGCGGGGGCCAACACCGGGGAGCTGTTTTTT
TRBV28	.	TRBJ2-7	CASSQDRTYEQYF	TGTGCCAGCAGTCAAGACAGGACCTACGAGCAGTACTTC
TRBV5-1	.	TRBJ2-7	CASSLGAQGPYEQYF	TGCGCCAGCAGCTTGGGGGCACAGGGCCCCTACGAGCAGTACTTC
TRBV30	.	TRBJ1-1	CAWARIGAFF	TGTGCCTGGGCCCGAATCGGAGCTTTCTTT
TRBV18	.	TRBJ2-7	CASSLGTFVDEQYF	TGTGCCAGCTCACTCGGGACTTTCGTCGACGAGCAGTACTTC
TRBV7-3	.	TRBJ1-3	CASSSGPRTSGNTIYF	TGTGCCAGCAGCTCAGGGCCACGGACATCCGGAAACACCATATATTTT
TRBV6-1	.	TRBJ1-1	CASDRTNTEAFF	TGTGCCAGCGACCGGACGAACACTGAAGCTTTCTTT
TRBV6-1	TRBD1	TRBJ1-5	CASSEIVGQIKPQHF	TGTGCCAGCAGTGAAATAGTGGGACAGATCAAGCCCCAGCATTTT